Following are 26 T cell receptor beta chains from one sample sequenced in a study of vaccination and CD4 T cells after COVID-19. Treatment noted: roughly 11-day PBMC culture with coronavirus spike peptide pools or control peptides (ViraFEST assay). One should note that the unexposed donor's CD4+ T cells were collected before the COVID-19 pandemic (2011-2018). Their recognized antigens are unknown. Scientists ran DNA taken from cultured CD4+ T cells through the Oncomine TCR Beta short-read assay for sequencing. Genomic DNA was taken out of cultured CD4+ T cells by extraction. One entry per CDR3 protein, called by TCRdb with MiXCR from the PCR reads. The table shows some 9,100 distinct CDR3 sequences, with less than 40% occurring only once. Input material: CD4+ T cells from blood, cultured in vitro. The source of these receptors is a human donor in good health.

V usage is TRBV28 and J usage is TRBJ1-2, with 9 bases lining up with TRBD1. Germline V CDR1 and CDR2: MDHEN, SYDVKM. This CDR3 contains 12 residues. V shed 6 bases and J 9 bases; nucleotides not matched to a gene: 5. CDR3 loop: CASSRTGESYTF. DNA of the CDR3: TGTGCCAGCAGCAGGACAGGGGAAAGCTACACCTTC.

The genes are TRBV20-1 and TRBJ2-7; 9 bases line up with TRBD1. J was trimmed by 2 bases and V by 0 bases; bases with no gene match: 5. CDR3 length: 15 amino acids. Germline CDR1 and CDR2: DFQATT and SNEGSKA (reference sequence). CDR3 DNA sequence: TGCAGTGCTAGAGACACCGGGACAGGGCCCTACGAGCAGTACTTC. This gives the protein CSARDTGTGPYEQYF.

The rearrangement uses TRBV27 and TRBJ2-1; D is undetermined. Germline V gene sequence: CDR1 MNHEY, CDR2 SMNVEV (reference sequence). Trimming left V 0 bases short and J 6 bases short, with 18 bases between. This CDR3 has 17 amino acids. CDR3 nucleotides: TGTGCCAGCAGTTTATCGTCTGGCCCTCTAAGGTCCAATGAGCAGTTCTTC. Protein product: CASSLSSGPLRSNEQFF.

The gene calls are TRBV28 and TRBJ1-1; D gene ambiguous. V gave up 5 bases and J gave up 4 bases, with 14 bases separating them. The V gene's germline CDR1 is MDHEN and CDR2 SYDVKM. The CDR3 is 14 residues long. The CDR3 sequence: CASSSPGVGTEAFF. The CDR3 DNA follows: TGTGCCAGCAGTAGTCCCGGTGTGGGCACTGAAGCTTTCTTT.

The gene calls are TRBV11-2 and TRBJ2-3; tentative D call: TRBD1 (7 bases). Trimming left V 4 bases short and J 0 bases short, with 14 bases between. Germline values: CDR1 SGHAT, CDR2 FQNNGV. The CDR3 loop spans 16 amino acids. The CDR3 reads CASSSQGGFSTDTQYF. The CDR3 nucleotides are TGTGCCAGCAGCTCCCAGGGGGGATTTAGCACAGATACGCAGTATTTT.

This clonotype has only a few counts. For the CDR3, the DNA is TGTGCCAGCAGCGGATGGGGGAGCAATCAGCCCCAGCATTTT. As protein: CASSGWGSNQPQHF. The chain has TRBV28 and TRBJ1-5; D might be TRBD1 (5 bases). Germline V gene sequence: CDR1 MDHEN, CDR2 SYDVKM. V lost 6 bases and J 1 base, leaving 10 bases between the germline ends. CDR3 length: 14 residues.

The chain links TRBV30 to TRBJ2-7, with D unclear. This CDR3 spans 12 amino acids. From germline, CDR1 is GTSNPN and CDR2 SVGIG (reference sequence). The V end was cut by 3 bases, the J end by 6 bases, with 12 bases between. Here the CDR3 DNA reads TGTGCCTGGAGCTTGACCTTGGGCGAGCAGTACTTC. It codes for CAWSLTLGEQYF.

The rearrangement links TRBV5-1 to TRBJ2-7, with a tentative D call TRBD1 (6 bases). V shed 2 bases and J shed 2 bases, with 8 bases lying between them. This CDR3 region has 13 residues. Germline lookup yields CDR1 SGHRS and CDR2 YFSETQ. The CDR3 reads CASSFSGAYEQYF. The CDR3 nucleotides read TGCGCCAGCAGCTTCTCAGGGGCCTACGAGCAGTACTTC.

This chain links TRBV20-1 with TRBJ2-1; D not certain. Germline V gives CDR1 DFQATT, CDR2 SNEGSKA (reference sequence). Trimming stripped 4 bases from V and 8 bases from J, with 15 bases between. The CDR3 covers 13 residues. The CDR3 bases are TGCAGTGCTACGCCCCCTATTGGGGATGAGCAGTTCTTC. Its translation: CSATPPIGDEQFF.

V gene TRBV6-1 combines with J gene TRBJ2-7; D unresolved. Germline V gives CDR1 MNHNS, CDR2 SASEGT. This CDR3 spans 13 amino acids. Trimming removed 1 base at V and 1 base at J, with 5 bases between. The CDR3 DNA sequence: TGTGCCAGCAGTGAAGGTTTTTCCTACGAGCAGTACTTC. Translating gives CASSEGFSYEQYF.

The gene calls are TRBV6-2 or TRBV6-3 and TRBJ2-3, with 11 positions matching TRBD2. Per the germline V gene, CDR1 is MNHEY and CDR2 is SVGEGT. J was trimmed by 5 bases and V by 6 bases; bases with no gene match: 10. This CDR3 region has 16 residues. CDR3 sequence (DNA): TGTGCCAGCAGCCGGCGTAGCGGGAGGGCCATAGATACGCAGTATTTT. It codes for CASSRRSGRAIDTQYF.

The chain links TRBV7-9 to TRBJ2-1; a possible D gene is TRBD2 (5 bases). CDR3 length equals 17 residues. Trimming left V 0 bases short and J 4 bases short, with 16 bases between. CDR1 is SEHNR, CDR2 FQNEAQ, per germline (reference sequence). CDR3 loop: CASSLASRTFKYNEQFF. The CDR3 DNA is TGTGCCAGCAGCTTAGCGTCCCGGACTTTCAAATACAATGAGCAGTTCTTC.

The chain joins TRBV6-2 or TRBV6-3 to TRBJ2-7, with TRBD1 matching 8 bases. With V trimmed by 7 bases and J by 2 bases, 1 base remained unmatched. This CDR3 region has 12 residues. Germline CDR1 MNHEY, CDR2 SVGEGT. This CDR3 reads CASKQGAYEQYF. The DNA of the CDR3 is TGTGCCAGCAAACAGGGGGCCTACGAGCAGTACTTC.

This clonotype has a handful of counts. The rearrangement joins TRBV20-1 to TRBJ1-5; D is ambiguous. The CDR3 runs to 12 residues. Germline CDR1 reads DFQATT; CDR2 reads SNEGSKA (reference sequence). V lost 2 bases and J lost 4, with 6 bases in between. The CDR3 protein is CSARTANQPQHF. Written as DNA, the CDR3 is TGCAGTGCTAGAACGGCTAATCAGCCCCAGCATTTT.

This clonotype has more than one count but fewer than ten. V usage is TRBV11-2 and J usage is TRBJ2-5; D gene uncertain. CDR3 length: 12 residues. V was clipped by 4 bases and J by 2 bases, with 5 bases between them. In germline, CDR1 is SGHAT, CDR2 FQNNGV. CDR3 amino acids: CASSSQQETQYF. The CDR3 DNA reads TGTGCCAGCAGCTCACAACAAGAGACCCAGTACTTC.

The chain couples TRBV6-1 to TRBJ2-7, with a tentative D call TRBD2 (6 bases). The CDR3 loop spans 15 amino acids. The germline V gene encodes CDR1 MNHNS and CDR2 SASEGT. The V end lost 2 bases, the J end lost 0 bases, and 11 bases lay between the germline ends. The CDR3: CASSEPGLISYEQYF. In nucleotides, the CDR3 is TGTGCCAGCAGTGAACCGGGACTGATCTCCTACGAGCAGTACTTC.

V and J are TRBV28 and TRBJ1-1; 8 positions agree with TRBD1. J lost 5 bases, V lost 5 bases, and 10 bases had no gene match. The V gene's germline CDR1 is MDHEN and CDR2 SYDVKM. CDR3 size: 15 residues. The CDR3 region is CASSLTGVGYTEAFF. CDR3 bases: TGTGCCAGCAGTCTGACAGGGGTTGGGTATACTGAAGCTTTCTTT.

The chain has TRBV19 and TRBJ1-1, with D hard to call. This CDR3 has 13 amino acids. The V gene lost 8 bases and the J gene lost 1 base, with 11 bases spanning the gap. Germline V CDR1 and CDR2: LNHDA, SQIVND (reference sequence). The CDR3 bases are TGTGCCAGTGCCCCCTGGGGGAACACTGAAGCTTTCTTT. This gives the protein CASAPWGNTEAFF.

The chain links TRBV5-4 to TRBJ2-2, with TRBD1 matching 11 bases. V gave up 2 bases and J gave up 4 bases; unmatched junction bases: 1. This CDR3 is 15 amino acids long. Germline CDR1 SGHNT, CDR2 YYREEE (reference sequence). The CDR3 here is CASSLGTGGTGELFF. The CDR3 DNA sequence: TGTGCCAGCAGCTTAGGGACAGGGGGCACCGGGGAGCTGTTTTTT.

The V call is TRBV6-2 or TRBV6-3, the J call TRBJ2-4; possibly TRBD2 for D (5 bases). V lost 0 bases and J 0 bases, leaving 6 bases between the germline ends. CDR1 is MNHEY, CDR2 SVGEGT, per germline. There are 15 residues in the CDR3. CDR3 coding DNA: TGTGCCAGCAGTTACTCGGAGGTAGCCAAAAACATTCAGTACTTC. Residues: CASSYSEVAKNIQYF.

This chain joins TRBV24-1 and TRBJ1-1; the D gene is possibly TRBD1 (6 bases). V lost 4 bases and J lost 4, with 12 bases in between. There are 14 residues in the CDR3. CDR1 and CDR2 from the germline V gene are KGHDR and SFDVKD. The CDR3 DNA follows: TGTGCCACCAGTGACCGTCTAGGGGGCACTGAAGCTTTCTTT. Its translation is CATSDRLGGTEAFF.

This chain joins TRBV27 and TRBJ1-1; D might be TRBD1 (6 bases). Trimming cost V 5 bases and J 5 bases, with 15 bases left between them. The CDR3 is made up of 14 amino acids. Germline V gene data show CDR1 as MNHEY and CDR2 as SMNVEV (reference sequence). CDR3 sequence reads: CASSPSRGRTEAFF. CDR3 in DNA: TGTGCCAGCAGTCCGTCCCGGGGGCGGACTGAAGCTTTCTTT.

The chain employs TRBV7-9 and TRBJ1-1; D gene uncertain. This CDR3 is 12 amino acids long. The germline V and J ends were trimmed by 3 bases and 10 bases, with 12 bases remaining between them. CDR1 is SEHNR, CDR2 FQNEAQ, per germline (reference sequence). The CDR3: CASSFSGVSAFF. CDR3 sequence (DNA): TGTGCCAGCAGCTTTTCCGGGGTTTCAGCTTTCTTT. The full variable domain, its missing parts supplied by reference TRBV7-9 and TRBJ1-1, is DTGVSQNPRHKITKRGQNVTFRCDPISEHNRLYWYRQTLGQGPEFLTYFQNEAQLEKSRLLSDRFSAERPKGSFSTLEIQRTEQGDSAMYLCASSFSGVSAFFGQGTRLTVV.

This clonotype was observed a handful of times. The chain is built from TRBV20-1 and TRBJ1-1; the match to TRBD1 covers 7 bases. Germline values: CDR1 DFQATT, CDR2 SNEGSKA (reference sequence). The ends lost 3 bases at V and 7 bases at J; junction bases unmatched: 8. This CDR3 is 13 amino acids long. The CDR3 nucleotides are TGCAGTGCTAGGGACAGGACAACACATGAAGCTTTCTTT. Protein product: CSARDRTTHEAFF.

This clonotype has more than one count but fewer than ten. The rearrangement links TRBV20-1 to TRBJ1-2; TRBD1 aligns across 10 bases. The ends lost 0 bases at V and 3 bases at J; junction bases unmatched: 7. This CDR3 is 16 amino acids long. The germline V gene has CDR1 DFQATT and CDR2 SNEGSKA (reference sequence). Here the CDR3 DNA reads TGCAGTGCTAGAGATCCGACAGGGGGCTTTCACTATGGCTACACCTTC. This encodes CSARDPTGGFHYGYTF.

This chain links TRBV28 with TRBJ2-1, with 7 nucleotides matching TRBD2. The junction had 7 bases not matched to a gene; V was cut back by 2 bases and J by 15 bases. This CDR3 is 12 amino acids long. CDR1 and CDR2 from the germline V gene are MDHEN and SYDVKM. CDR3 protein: CASSLKTSRSFF. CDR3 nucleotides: TGTGCCAGCAGTTTAAAGACTAGCAGGTCGTTCTTC.